Listed here are 15 T cell receptor beta chains from one sample, sequenced in a study of shared clonotypes between healthy human individuals. Profiling relied on immunoSEQ multiplex PCR, and the TCRdb table lists in-frame clones only, not all of them. The sample includes 450,000 to 500,000 clones, roughly 80% of them seen just once. Source material: PBMCs. All receptors come from a woman in her forties in good health. Some clones in this sample may be carry-over from other donors' samples.

The V and J genes are TRBV19 and TRBJ1-1; D is unresolved. The CDR3 has 13 residues. Germline-derived CDR1 and CDR2 are LNHDA and SQIVND (reference sequence). Deletions cut 11 bases from V and 4 bases from J, with 17 bases between. The CDR3 protein is CAARPASVTEAFF. CDR3 in DNA: TGTGCCGCTAGGCCAGCCTCGGTCACTGAAGCTTTCTTT. The variable domain in full, completed from reference TRBV19 and TRBJ1-1, reads DGGITQSPKYLFRKEGQNVTLSCEQNLNHDAMYWYRQDPGQGLRLIYYSQIVNDFQKGDIAEGYSVSREKKESFPLTVTSAQKNPTAFYLCAARPASVTEAFFGQGTRLTVV.

This clone was observed a handful of times. This chain uses TRBV19 with TRBJ1-1; D remains ambiguous. Germline V gene sequence: CDR1 LNHDA, CDR2 SQIVND (reference sequence). The CDR3 loop spans 12 amino acids. V gave up 5 bases and J gave up 8 bases, with 12 bases separating them. CDR3 protein: CASSSRTAEAFF. CDR3 coding DNA: TGTGCCAGTAGTTCTAGGACGGCGGAAGCTTTCTTT.

V is TRBV12-5 and J is TRBJ2-5; the D gene could be TRBD1 or TRBD2 (5 bases each). The CDR3 covers 14 residues. V was trimmed by 2 bases and J by 5 bases, leaving 12 bases between them. Germline lookup yields CDR1 LGHNT and CDR2 FRNRAP. The CDR3 sequence: CASGLWGYGETQYF. Here the CDR3 DNA reads TGTGCTAGTGGTTTGTGGGGGTATGGGGAGACCCAGTACTTC.

In this sample, this clone turned up a few times. The CDR3 DNA sequence: TGTGCCAGCCACCGGGACACTAACACCGGGGAGCTGTTTTTT. It encodes CASHRDTNTGELFF. This chain links TRBV2 with TRBJ2-2; tentative D call: TRBD1 (6 bases). Germline CDR1 SNHLY, CDR2 FYNNEI. The CDR3 extends over 14 amino acids. V lost 8 bases and J 2 bases, leaving 12 bases between the germline ends.

Written as DNA, the CDR3 is TGTGCCAGCAGCCCTGCAGGGTTCCGCGGGGAGCTGTTTTTT. This codes for CASSPAGFRGELFF. This sequence joins TRBV28 and TRBJ2-2, with a tentative D call TRBD1 (5 bases). The germline V and J ends were trimmed by 6 bases and 7 bases, with 15 bases remaining between them. CDR3 size: 14 residues. The germline V gene has CDR1 MDHEN and CDR2 SYDVKM.

The chain employs TRBV6-1 and TRBJ1-2; a weak D match, TRBD1 (5 bases). The germline V gene encodes CDR1 MNHNS and CDR2 SASEGT. CDR3 length equals 16 residues. Trimming left V 4 bases short and J 8 bases short, with 23 bases between. This CDR3 reads CASSVTRGFSIEGYTF. CDR3 nucleotide sequence: TGTGCCAGCAGTGTGACTAGGGGATTTTCAATTGAGGGCTACACCTTC.

V gene TRBV5-1 combines with J gene TRBJ2-2, with TRBD2 as a possible D gene (6 bases). Trimming removed 3 bases at V and 6 bases at J, with 15 bases between. Looked up from germline, CDR1 is SGHRS and CDR2 is YFSETQ. The CDR3 sequence is 15 residues long. CDR3 bases: TGCGCCAGCAGCTCCCAGGCCAGGGAGGCCGGGGAGCTGTTTTTT. This codes for CASSSQAREAGELFF.

This clone was picked up a small number of times. V and J are TRBV7-9 and TRBJ2-1; 12 positions agree with TRBD2. V lost 5 bases to trimming and J lost 9 bases; unmatched junction nucleotides: 14. CDR1 and CDR2 from the germline V gene are SEHNR and FQNEAQ (reference sequence). The CDR3 extends over 17 amino acids. The CDR3 DNA reads as TGTGCCAGCAGCCCCCGATCCCTAGCGGGAGGGCCGGGTGAGCAGTTCTTC. It encodes CASSPRSLAGGPGEQFF.

This chain's CDR3 is CASTLGPKQFF. The CDR3 region has the DNA TGTGCCAGCACCCTCGGACCCAAGCAGTTCTTC. The V call is TRBV6-6, the J call TRBJ2-1; D unresolved. The CDR3 spans 11 residues. V lost 7 bases, J lost 11 bases, and 12 bases lay in between. Germline CDR1 is MNHNY and CDR2 is SVGAGI (reference sequence).

Here the CDR3 reads CATSRGMNTEAFF. The CDR3 DNA sequence: TGTGCCACCAGCAGGGGCATGAACACTGAAGCTTTCTTT. This chain joins TRBV15 and TRBJ1-1; D call uncertain. The CDR3 loop spans 13 amino acids. CDR1 is LNHNV, CDR2 YYDKDF, per germline (reference sequence). V was shortened by 3 bases and J by 0 bases, with 5 bases between the two germline ends. Using reference TRBV15 and TRBJ1-1 for the parts outside the CDR3, the full variable domain is DAMVIQNPRYQVTQFGKPVTLSCSQTLNHNVMYWYQQKSSQAPKLLFHYYDKDFNNEADTPDNFQSRRPNTSFCFLDIRSPGLGDTAMYLCATSRGMNTEAFFGQGTRLTVV.

The chain joins TRBV6-1 to TRBJ2-7, with TRBD1 matching 8 bases. Germline V lookup: CDR1 MNHNS, CDR2 SASEGT. The CDR3 sequence is 15 residues long. V lost 5 bases to trimming and J lost 4 bases; unmatched junction nucleotides: 10. The CDR3 reads CASSPQDRVGYEQYF. The CDR3 bases are TGTGCCAGCAGTCCTCAGGACAGGGTGGGATACGAGCAGTACTTC.

A word on this clone: A read error is possible here, since a much larger clone lies one base away. This chain connects TRBV6-1 to TRBJ1-4; D is unresolved. The CDR3 runs to 14 residues. V shed 2 bases and J shed 4 bases, with 8 bases lying between them. Germline loops: CDR1 MNHNS, CDR2 SASEGT. CDR3 sequence (DNA): TGTGCCAGCAGTGAAAGCCGGAGTAATGAAAAACTGTTTTTT. Translating it yields CASSESRSNEKLFF.

This clone was observed once. The chain is built from TRBV11-1 and TRBJ2-7; D gene uncertain. This CDR3 region has 13 residues. Germline loops: CDR1 SGHAT, CDR2 FQDESV (reference sequence). V was clipped by 1 base and J by 6 bases, with 10 bases between them. The CDR3 sequence: CASSLEPRAEQYF. The CDR3 DNA follows: TGTGCCAGCAGCTTAGAACCCCGGGCCGAGCAGTACTTC.

The rearrangement joins TRBV7-6 to TRBJ1-2; possible D gene TRBD1, 5 bases. The V gene's germline CDR1 is SGHVS and CDR2 FNYEAQ. With 1 base removed from V and 6 bases from J, the gap between germline ends came to 12 bases. The CDR3 is 14 amino acids. The CDR3 is CASSLVGAGDGYTF. CDR3 sequence (DNA): TGTGCCAGCAGCTTAGTAGGAGCGGGGGATGGCTACACCTTC.

This clone appeared a few times. The J gene is TRBJ2-7, the V gene TRBV6-5, with TRBD1 identical over 9 bases. The J segment lost 3 bases and the V segment lost 6 bases, leaving 9 bases of the junction unmatched. The CDR3 extends over 15 amino acids. CDR1 MNHEY and CDR2 SVGAGI come from the germline V gene. The CDR3 loop reads CASSYGQGFSYEQYF. The CDR3 nucleotides read TGTGCCAGCAGCTATGGACAGGGGTTCAGCTACGAGCAGTACTTC.